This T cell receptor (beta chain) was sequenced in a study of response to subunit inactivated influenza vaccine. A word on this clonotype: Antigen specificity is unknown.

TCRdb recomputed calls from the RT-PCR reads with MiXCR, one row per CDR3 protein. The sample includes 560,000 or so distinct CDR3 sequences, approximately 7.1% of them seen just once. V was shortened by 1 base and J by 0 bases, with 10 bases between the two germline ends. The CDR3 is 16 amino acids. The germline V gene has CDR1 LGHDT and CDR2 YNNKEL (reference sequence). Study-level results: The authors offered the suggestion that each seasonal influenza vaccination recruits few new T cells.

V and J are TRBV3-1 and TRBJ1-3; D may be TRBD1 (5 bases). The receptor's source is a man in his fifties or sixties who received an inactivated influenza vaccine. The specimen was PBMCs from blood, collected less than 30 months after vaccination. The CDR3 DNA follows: TGTGCCAGCAGCCAAGGAACAGGCCGCTCTGGAAACACCATATATTTT. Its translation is CASSQGTGRSGNTIYF.